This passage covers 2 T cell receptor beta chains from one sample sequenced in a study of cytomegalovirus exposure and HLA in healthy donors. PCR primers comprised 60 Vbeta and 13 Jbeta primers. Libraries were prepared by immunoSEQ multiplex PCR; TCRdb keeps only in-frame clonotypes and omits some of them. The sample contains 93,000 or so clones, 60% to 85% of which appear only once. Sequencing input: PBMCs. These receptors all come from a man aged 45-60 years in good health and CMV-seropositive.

The CDR3 DNA is TGCAGCGTTGAAAGGAGCGGCTGGCAGTATTTT. This gives the protein CSVERSGWQYF. The chain links TRBV29-1 to TRBJ2-3, with D perhaps matching TRBD2 (5 bases). CDR1 and CDR2 (germline): SQVTM, ANQGSEA. This CDR3 contains 11 residues. The germline V and J ends were trimmed by 2 bases and 11 bases, with 11 bases remaining between them.

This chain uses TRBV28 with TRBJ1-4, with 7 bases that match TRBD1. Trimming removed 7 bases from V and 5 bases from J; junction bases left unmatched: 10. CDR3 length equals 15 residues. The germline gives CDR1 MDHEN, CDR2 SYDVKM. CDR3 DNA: TGTGCCAGCAAACGGGGAGACAGGGAAAATGAAAAACTGTTTTTT. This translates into CASKRGDRENEKLFF.